This T cell receptor (beta chain) was profiled in a study of blood T cell repertoires in COVID-19. Turning to the study itself: Researchers got acute and convalescent COVID-19 samples from the United States, Italy and Spain. T cells, B-cell-depleted T cells, or PBMCs provided the cDNA or gDNA that served as material.

Authors' data handling: Amplified reference gene primers provided the basis for estimating nucleated cell counts. TCRdb's table, derived via immunoSEQ multiplex PCR, lists solely in-frame clones and lacks some. V, J and clone size were drawn from that table, and D and trimming were deduced from the DNA. The repertoire holds 40,000 to 60,000 clones, with more than 70% as singletons. This CDR3 spans 12 amino acids. With V trimmed by 9 bases and J by 7 bases, 8 bases remained unmatched. Germline V gene lookup returns CDR1 LNHDA and CDR2 SQIVND (reference sequence). The chain uses TRBV19 and TRBJ1-1, with 7 bases fitting TRBD1. This clonotype was sampled from a human donor in a cohort sampled during active COVID-19. The specimen was peripheral blood. The CDR3 here is CASADREVEAFF. Written as DNA, the CDR3 is TGTGCCAGCGCCGACAGGGAAGTTGAAGCTTTCTTT.